The 11 T cell receptor beta chains below were found in one sample sequenced in a study of T-cell memory formation after mild COVID-19. TCRdb itself ran the 5' RACE reads through MiXCR, one entry per CDR3 protein. Found here are 350,000 to 500,000 distinct CDR3 sequences, 20% to 30% of them singletons; the top ten hold 10% to 15%. The sequencing sample was made of PBMCs or a T cell subset sorted from them (not recorded which). The receptors here all came from an adult woman who had mild COVID-19 (a few samples of this study predate the infection). Cell type and time point are not known.

This clonotype was recorded once. The V and J genes are TRBV9 and TRBJ1-5; a possible D gene is TRBD1 (5 bases). The CDR3 spans 14 residues. Trimming took 3 bases from V and 6 from J, leaving 13 bases between them. Per germline, CDR1 SGDLS and CDR2 YYNGEE. CDR3: CASSADSVPQPQHF. CDR3 DNA sequence: TGTGCCAGCAGCGCCGACAGTGTCCCTCAGCCCCAGCATTTT.

This clonotype was seen more than once but under ten times. The chain carries TRBV5-4 and TRBJ2-5; a weak D match, TRBD2 (6 bases). V dropped 4 bases and J dropped 5 bases, with 15 bases sitting between them. There are 14 residues in the CDR3. Looked up from germline, CDR1 is SGHNT and CDR2 is YYREEE (reference sequence). This CDR3 reads CASSQGLPGETQYF. Here the CDR3 DNA reads TGTGCCAGCAGCCAGGGACTCCCCGGGGAGACCCAGTACTTC.

The V and J genes are TRBV5-1 and TRBJ1-1, with D maybe TRBD1 (5 bases). The CDR3 has 14 amino acids. Trimming removed 0 bases at V and 5 bases at J, with 11 bases between. Germline V gives CDR1 SGHRS, CDR2 YFSETQ. The CDR3 region is CASSLVDSSTEAFF. The CDR3 nucleotides read TGCGCCAGCAGCTTGGTAGACAGCTCTACTGAAGCTTTCTTT.

This clonotype has just a few counts. This CDR3 is CASSERGTRTDTQYF. The CDR3 nucleotides read TGTGCCAGCAGCGAACGGGGGACTCGCACAGATACGCAGTATTTT. This chain joins TRBV9 and TRBJ2-3; possible D gene TRBD2, 6 bases. Germline CDR1 reads SGDLS; CDR2 reads YYNGEE. The CDR3 has 15 residues. Trimming stripped 3 bases from V and 1 base from J, with 12 bases between.

A few counts support this clonotype. The chain joins TRBV10-3 to TRBJ2-5; 7 bases align to TRBD2. The CDR3 consists of 13 residues. Germline CDR1 and CDR2: ENHRY and SYGVKD. Losses at the gene ends were 0 bases for V and 5 bases for J; bases not matched to a gene: 0. The CDR3, as DNA: TGTGCCATCAGTGAGTCGGGAGGGGAGACCCAGTACTTC. Protein product: CAISESGGETQYF.

The CDR3 is CASSGQGANSPLHF. The DNA for the CDR3 is TGTGCCAGCTCCGGACAGGGGGCAAATTCACCCCTCCACTTT. The V gene is TRBV18, the J gene TRBJ1-6; 11 bases agree with TRBD1. Germline V CDR1 and CDR2: KGHSH, LQKENI. The V segment lost 6 bases and the J segment 7 bases; nucleotides outside the gene matches: 2. The length of the CDR3 is 14 residues.

The sample holds a few counts of this clonotype. The chain recombines TRBV4-3 with TRBJ2-7; 10 nucleotides align to TRBD2. The germline gives CDR1 LGHNA, CDR2 YSLEER. The CDR3 has 16 amino acids. Unmatched junction bases numbered 10, after V lost 1 base and J lost 7 bases. The CDR3 sequence: CASSQGIGLAGVEQYF. The CDR3 DNA sequence: TGCGCCAGCAGCCAAGGAATTGGGCTAGCGGGAGTAGAGCAGTACTTC.

The chain links TRBV29-1 to TRBJ2-7, with D perhaps matching TRBD2 (5 bases). The CDR3 contains 13 residues. Germline V gene data show CDR1 as SQVTM and CDR2 as ANQGSEA. The ends were cut back, 4 bases at V and 6 bases at J, with 16 bases in the middle. DNA for the CDR3: TGCAGCGTTGTAGGAGGCCCCCACCTCGAGCAGTACTTC. Translation gives CSVVGGPHLEQYF.

This clonotype has a handful of counts. Written as DNA, the CDR3 is TGTGCCAGCAGGATCCAAGAGACCCAGTACTTC. Translated, it gives CASRIQETQYF. The chain couples TRBV2 to TRBJ2-5; D ambiguous. V was shortened by 6 bases and J by 1 base, with 3 bases between the two germline ends. CDR1 and CDR2 from the germline V gene are SNHLY and FYNNEI. The CDR3 is 11 residues long.

The chain links TRBV29-1 to TRBJ2-3, with D unclear. Trimming cost V 4 bases and J 6 bases, with 8 bases left between them. Germline V gene data show CDR1 as SQVTM and CDR2 as ANQGSEA. The CDR3 is 11 residues long. The CDR3 protein is CSVVDWDTQYF. In nucleotides, the CDR3 is TGCAGCGTTGTCGACTGGGATACGCAGTATTTT.

For the CDR3, the DNA is TGTGCCAGCAGCTTAGCGCTGGGGTCGTGCACCTTC. Translated: CASSLALGSCTF. V usage is TRBV11-1 and J usage is TRBJ1-2; D gene ambiguous. Per germline, CDR1 SGHAT and CDR2 FQDESV (reference sequence). The CDR3 runs 12 residues. Trimming left V 0 bases short and J 13 bases short, with 12 bases between.